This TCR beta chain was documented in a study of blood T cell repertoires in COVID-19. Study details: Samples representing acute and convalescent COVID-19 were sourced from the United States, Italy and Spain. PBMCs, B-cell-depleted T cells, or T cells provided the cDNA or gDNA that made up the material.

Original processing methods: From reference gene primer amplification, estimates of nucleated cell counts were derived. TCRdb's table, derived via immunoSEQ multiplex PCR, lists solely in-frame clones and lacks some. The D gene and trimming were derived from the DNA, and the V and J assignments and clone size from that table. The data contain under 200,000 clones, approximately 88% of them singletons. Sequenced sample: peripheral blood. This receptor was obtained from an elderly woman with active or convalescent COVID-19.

The CDR3, as DNA: TGTGCCAGCAGCTCCCCCTTACGGGGAGATGAGCAGTTCTTC. It specifies CASSSPLRGDEQFF. The gene calls are TRBV27 and TRBJ2-1; tentative D call: TRBD2 (5 bases). In germline, CDR1 is MNHEY, CDR2 SMNVEV (reference sequence). Trimming removed 6 bases at V and 8 bases at J, with 17 bases between. The CDR3 runs 14 residues.